These 7 T cell receptor beta chains were sequenced from one sample in a study. TCRdb reprocessed the RT-PCR reads with MiXCR, giving one entry per CDR3 protein. The table includes approximately 720,000 distinct CDR3 sequences, around 14% detected once. Specimen: memory CD4+ T cells from blood. Receptors were obtained from a female donor in good health, serving as a healthy control.

This clonotype appeared many times. J is TRBJ2-2 and V is TRBV6-5; 14 nucleotides agree with TRBD2. The germline V gene has CDR1 MNHEY and CDR2 SVGAGI. V dropped 0 bases and J dropped 7; count of bases not matched to a gene: 7. This CDR3 has 18 residues. The DNA for the CDR3 is TGTGCCAGCAGTTACTCGACTAGCGGGAGGGCCTTGGACGGGGAGCTGTTTTTT. Translated: CASSYSTSGRALDGELFF.

The chain links TRBV4-1 to TRBJ1-3, with TRBD1 as a possible D gene (5 bases). V was pared by 3 bases and J by 4 bases, with 16 bases between. Germline V CDR1 and CDR2: MGHRA, YSYEKL. The CDR3 has 16 amino acids. CDR3 sequence reads: CASSQVSGGTGNTIYF. The CDR3 nucleotides are TGCGCCAGCAGCCAGGTATCCGGCGGGACCGGAAACACCATATATTTT.

V usage is TRBV28 and J usage is TRBJ1-1; weak D call: TRBD1 (5 bases). Trimming took off 7 bases at V and 5 bases at J, with 14 bases between the two ends. Germline CDR1 is MDHEN and CDR2 is SYDVKM. CDR3 size: 13 residues. DNA for the CDR3: TGTGCCAGCAAAGAAGCCAGGGCGACTGAAGCTTTCTTT. Translating gives CASKEARATEAFF.

The rearrangement links TRBV5-5 to TRBJ2-1; D is unclear. The germline V and J ends were trimmed by 0 bases and 3 bases, with 10 bases remaining between them. The CDR3 length is 15 residues. CDR1 is SGHKS and CDR2 is YYEKEE in the germline V gene (reference sequence). CDR3 sequence: CASSLEANLYNEQFF. As DNA, the CDR3 is TGTGCCAGCAGCTTGGAAGCGAACCTCTACAATGAGCAGTTCTTC.

This clonotype was seen many times. The chain is built from TRBV10-3 and TRBJ1-6; weak D call: TRBD1 (5 bases). Trimming removed 3 bases at V and 10 bases at J, with 10 bases between. This CDR3 is 13 amino acids long. CDR1 and CDR2 from the germline V gene are ENHRY and SYGVKD. The CDR3 loop reads CAISEMEGSPLHF. In DNA, the CDR3 is TGTGCCATCAGTGAAATGGAGGGGTCACCCCTCCACTTT.

This clonotype turned up a few times. This rearrangement joins TRBV7-2 to TRBJ2-7; TRBD2 matches at 8 bases. This CDR3 comprises 15 residues. The trim removed 2 bases at V and 5 bases at J, leaving 8 bases unmatched. Per germline, CDR1 SGHTA and CDR2 FQGNSA. The CDR3 DNA sequence: TGTGCCAGCAGCTTAAGAGCGGGGGCCTCAGACGAGCAGTACTTC. It yields the protein CASSLRAGASDEQYF.

This clonotype showed up many times. The chain joins TRBV12-3 or TRBV12-4 to TRBJ1-3; TRBD1 aligns across 8 bases. The CDR3 is 16 amino acids. Germline trimming cut 5 bases from V and 1 base from J; bases unmatched to any gene: 7. CDR3 sequence reads: CASSQDRARSGNTIYF. DNA of the CDR3: TGTGCCAGCAGTCAGGACAGGGCCCGGTCTGGAAACACCATATATTTT.